These 26 T cell receptor beta chains were sequenced from one sample in a study of cytomegalovirus exposure and HLA in healthy donors. Amplification used 60 Vbeta primers and 13 Jbeta primers. Sequencing was performed with immunoSEQ multiplex PCR; in TCRdb, only in-frame clones are kept and a portion is missing. Here the sample spans some 99,000 clones, under 90% being singletons. Sequenced material: PBMCs. These receptors were taken from a woman in her 30s in good health and CMV-seronegative.

This clone showed up just once. The chain carries TRBV6-1 and TRBJ2-1, with D maybe TRBD2 (6 bases). Trimming cost V 5 bases and J 1 base, with 9 bases left between them. This CDR3 has 14 amino acids. From germline, CDR1 is MNHNS and CDR2 SASEGT. The CDR3 DNA reads as TGTGCCAGCAGTAAGAGCGGGTCCTACAATGAGCAGTTCTTC. Amino acids: CASSKSGSYNEQFF.

This chain joins TRBV10-3 and TRBJ1-1; D unclear. The CDR3 is 12 amino acids. The V gene lost 10 bases and the J gene lost 8 bases, with 17 bases spanning the gap. CDR1 and CDR2 from the germline V gene are ENHRY and SYGVKD. CDR3 sequence (DNA): TGTGCCACCGGTAACGTGAGGGAGGAAGCTTTCTTT. This sequence encodes CATGNVREEAFF.

V usage is TRBV5-1 and J usage is TRBJ1-3, with 9 bases fitting TRBD1. Trimming removed 7 bases from V and 2 bases from J; junction bases left unmatched: 7. The CDR3 runs to 15 residues. Germline CDR1 and CDR2: SGHRS and YFSETQ. CDR3 sequence (DNA): TGCGCCAGCTCCGGGGGGACAGGGACTGGAAACACCATATATTTT. Translating gives CASSGGTGTGNTIYF. Together with reference TRBV5-1 and TRBJ1-3, the CDR3 gives the full variable domain: KAGVTQTPRYLIKTRGQQVTLSCSPISGHRSVSWYQQTPGQGLQFLFEYFSETQRNKGNFPGRFSGRQFSNSRSEMNVSTLELGDSALYLCASSGGTGTGNTIYFGEGSWLTVV.

The chain joins TRBV2 to TRBJ1-5, with D perhaps TRBD1 (6 bases). V lost 6 bases, J lost 7 bases, and 13 bases lay in between. The CDR3 loop spans 13 amino acids. The germline V gene encodes CDR1 SNHLY and CDR2 FYNNEI. The CDR3 sequence is CASSLSQGQPQHF. The CDR3 coding sequence is TGTGCCAGCAGCCTCTCACAGGGACAGCCCCAGCATTTT. The full variable domain, rest sourced from reference TRBV2 and TRBJ1-5, is EPEVTQTPSHQVTQMGQEVILRCVPISNHLYFYWYRQILGQKVEFLVSFYNNEISEKSEIFDDQFSVERPDGSNFTLKIRSTKLEDSAMYFCASSLSQGQPQHFGDGTRLSIL.

The sample holds one count of this clone. In DNA form, the CDR3 reads TGCGCCAGCAGCAGTATGGGGGGGTCCATTGAAGCTTTCTTT. The encoded protein is CASSSMGGSIEAFF. The chain carries TRBV5-1 and TRBJ1-1; the D gene is possibly TRBD1 (5 bases). CDR3 size: 14 residues. V lost 4 bases, J lost 7 bases, and 17 bases lay in between. CDR1 and CDR2 (germline): SGHRS, YFSETQ.

The genes are TRBV6-6 and TRBJ1-5; tentatively, D is TRBD1 (5 bases). Trimming shortened V by 5 bases and J by 6 bases, and 14 bases separated the two germline ends. In germline, CDR1 is MNHNY, CDR2 SVGAGI (reference sequence). This CDR3 contains 14 residues. DNA for the CDR3: TGTGCCAGCAGTCCGGGACTGGGGGGTCAGCCCCAGCATTTT. This sequence encodes CASSPGLGGQPQHF.

The CDR3 region is CASSLQGPYEQYF. The DNA for the CDR3 is TGTGCCAGCAGCTTACAGGGACCCTACGAGCAGTACTTC. The chain uses TRBV5-5 and TRBJ2-7, with D possibly being TRBD1 (6 bases). This CDR3 has 13 amino acids. Germline V gene data show CDR1 as SGHKS and CDR2 as YYEKEE (reference sequence). Trimming removed 2 bases at V and 2 bases at J, with 8 bases between. Drawing the rest from reference TRBV5-5 and TRBJ2-7, the complete variable domain is DAGVTQSPTHLIKTRGQQVTLRCSPISGHKSVSWYQQVLGQGPQFIFQYYEKEERGRGNFPDRFSARQFPNYSSELNVNALLLGDSALYLCASSLQGPYEQYFGPGTRLTVT.

The genes are TRBV29-1 and TRBJ2-2; the D is unclear. Trimming removed 5 bases at V and 6 bases at J, with 19 bases between. Germline V lookup: CDR1 SQVTM, CDR2 ANQGSEA. The CDR3 spans 15 residues. The CDR3 DNA reads TGCAGCGTTATGATTTCGGGTGGTGAGGCCGGGGAGCTGTTTTTT. Residues: CSVMISGGEAGELFF.

This chain joins TRBV7-2 and TRBJ2-7; 7 positions match TRBD1. This CDR3 contains 14 residues. V trimming: 4 bases; J trimming: 4 bases; junction bases outside the gene matches: 7. Germline loops: CDR1 SGHTA, CDR2 FQGNSA. The CDR3 is CASSSGGLSYEQYF. The CDR3 coding sequence is TGTGCCAGCAGCTCAGGGGGATTATCGTACGAGCAGTACTTC.

The chain carries TRBV7-9 and TRBJ2-4; 12 bases match TRBD2. Germline V gene lookup returns CDR1 SEHNR and CDR2 FQNEAQ (reference sequence). V lost 0 bases and J lost 1; bases outside the gene matches: 7. The CDR3 covers 19 residues. DNA for the CDR3: TGTGCCAGCAGCTTAGCGCTTCGGACTAGCGGGATTGCCAAAAACATTCAGTACTTC. It codes for CASSLALRTSGIAKNIQYF.

V usage is TRBV7-9 and J usage is TRBJ2-7; unclear D gene. Trimming took 5 bases from V and 6 from J, leaving 8 bases between them. Germline CDR1 SEHNR, CDR2 FQNEAQ (reference sequence). This CDR3 contains 11 residues. CDR3 residues: CASSADFEQYF. The CDR3 DNA follows: TGTGCCAGCAGCGCCGACTTCGAGCAGTACTTC.

This chain uses TRBV20-1 with TRBJ2-1; the D is unclear. V lost 2 bases, J lost 3 bases, and 2 bases lay in between. The CDR3 runs to 11 residues. Germline assignment: CDR1 DFQATT and CDR2 SNEGSKA (reference sequence). The CDR3 DNA is TGCAGTGCTAGATACTACAATGAGCAGTTCTTC. Its translation is CSARYYNEQFF.

This sequence joins TRBV27 and TRBJ2-7; 7 bases fit TRBD1. J was trimmed by 3 bases and V by 9 bases; bases with no gene match: 8. The CDR3 consists of 13 residues. Per germline, CDR1 MNHEY and CDR2 SMNVEV (reference sequence). This CDR3 reads CASSYQGVYEQYF. In DNA, the CDR3 is TGTGCCAGTTCCTATCAGGGGGTCTACGAGCAGTACTTC.

The chain carries TRBV30 and TRBJ2-6; TRBD1 aligns across 7 bases. There are 18 residues in the CDR3. V was pared by 6 bases and J by 0 bases, with 14 bases of the junction left unmatched. Germline V gives CDR1 GTSNPN, CDR2 SVGIG (reference sequence). Here the CDR3 DNA reads TGTGCCTGCTTAGAGACCGGGACAGTAAGCTCTGGGGCCAACGTCCTGACTTTC. This gives the protein CACLETGTVSSGANVLTF. Complete variable domain (other parts from reference TRBV30 and TRBJ2-6): SQTIHQWPATLVQPVGSPLSLECTVEGTSNPNLYWYRQAAGRGLQLLFYSVGIGQISSEVPQNLSASRPQDRQFILSSKKLLLSDSGFYLCACLETGTVSSGANVLTFGAGSRLTVL.

The J gene is TRBJ2-2, the V gene TRBV18; 8 bases align to TRBD1. The CDR3 is 16 residues long. The V gene end was trimmed by 4 bases and the J gene end by 4 bases; junction bases not matched to a gene: 8. From germline, CDR1 is KGHSH and CDR2 LQKENI. The CDR3 protein is CASSRLQGALTGELFF. The CDR3 DNA reads TGTGCCAGCTCACGTCTTCAGGGGGCACTCACCGGGGAGCTGTTTTTT.

The chain carries TRBV7-2 and TRBJ1-4, with a possible D match to TRBD1 (6 bases). Trimming left V 6 bases short and J 8 bases short, with 16 bases between. The CDR3 spans 14 residues. Germline V gene lookup returns CDR1 SGHTA and CDR2 FQGNSA. CDR3 nucleotides: TGTGCCAGCAGTAGCTTGGGGGCAGGCGAAAAACTGTTTTTT. It codes for CASSSLGAGEKLFF.

The V gene is TRBV6-5, the J gene TRBJ2-3, with D tentatively TRBD1 (5 bases). Germline CDR1 reads MNHEY; CDR2 reads SVGAGI. V lost 7 bases and J lost 5, with 10 bases in between. The CDR3 has 12 amino acids. Written as DNA, the CDR3 is TGTGCCAGCATATCTCAGGGAGATACGCAGTATTTT. It is translated as CASISQGDTQYF.

V and J are TRBV5-1 and TRBJ1-2; the D gene is possibly TRBD1 (6 bases). Deletions cut 3 bases from V and 2 bases from J, with 14 bases between. The CDR3 runs to 15 residues. Looked up from germline, CDR1 is SGHRS and CDR2 is YFSETQ. The CDR3 DNA reads as TGCGCCAGCAGCTGGAACCGAGACAGGAACTATGGCTACACCTTC. Encoded protein: CASSWNRDRNYGYTF.

The chain couples TRBV15 to TRBJ2-3; tentatively, D is TRBD1 (5 bases). CDR3 length: 16 residues. V lost 1 base to trimming and J lost 3 bases, with 14 bases between them. In germline, CDR1 is LNHNV, CDR2 YYDKDF (reference sequence). The CDR3 region has the DNA TGTGCCACCAGCAGAGGTATGGGGCCGGCAACAGATACGCAGTATTTT. Residues: CATSRGMGPATDTQYF.

The chain employs TRBV5-1 and TRBJ2-1; 12 bases fit TRBD2. Germline values: CDR1 SGHRS, CDR2 YFSETQ. There are 16 residues in the CDR3. J was trimmed by 7 bases and V by 0 bases; bases with no gene match: 5. The CDR3 nucleotides are TGCGCCAGCAGCTTGGTAACTAGCGGGAGGAGGAATGAGCAGTTCTTC. This encodes CASSLVTSGRRNEQFF.

This clone appeared once. The chain has TRBV7-7 and TRBJ2-7; D is perhaps TRBD2 (6 bases). The V and J ends lost 5 bases and 2 bases respectively, with 16 bases between them. The CDR3 loop spans 15 amino acids. Germline values: CDR1 SSHAT, CDR2 FNYEAQ (reference sequence). DNA for the CDR3: TGTGCCAGCAGCGCCTCCACGGAGGGCCCCTACGAGCAGTACTTC. Encoded protein: CASSASTEGPYEQYF.

The chain is built from TRBV2 and TRBJ2-7, with a weak D call TRBD2 (5 bases). The germline V and J ends were trimmed by 7 bases and 5 bases, with 21 bases remaining between them. CDR1 and CDR2 from the germline V gene are SNHLY and FYNNEI. The CDR3 consists of 15 residues. Here the CDR3 reads CASTLSVGAGNEQYF. Written as DNA, the CDR3 is TGTGCCAGCACCCTATCCGTGGGAGCCGGGAACGAGCAGTACTTC.

J is TRBJ2-5 and V is TRBV5-1, with a possible D match to TRBD2 (7 bases). Trimming shortened V by 0 bases and J by 5 bases, and 14 bases separated the two germline ends. CDR1 is SGHRS, CDR2 YFSETQ, per germline. The CDR3 is 15 residues long. The CDR3 DNA follows: TGCGCCAGCAGCTTGGGCGGGGGCAGAGAGGAGACCCAGTACTTC. This translates into CASSLGGGREETQYF.

This chain connects TRBV13 to TRBJ2-7, with D perhaps matching TRBD1 (5 bases). The V end was cut by 1 base, the J end by 0 bases, with 10 bases between. CDR3 length equals 15 residues. Germline V CDR1 and CDR2: PRHDT, FYEKMQ (reference sequence). The CDR3, as DNA: TGTGCCAGCAGCTTAGCAGGGTCGGGCTCCTACGAGCAGTACTTC. Translation: CASSLAGSGSYEQYF.

This clone showed up just a few times. CDR3 nucleotides: TGTGCCAGCAGCCCTAGGGCGGACACTACTTACGAGCAGTACTTC. It translates to CASSPRADTTYEQYF. This chain joins TRBV6-6 and TRBJ2-7; TRBD1 might be the D (5 bases). CDR1 and CDR2 from the germline V gene are MNHNY and SVGAGI (reference sequence). Trimming took off 6 bases at V and 4 bases at J, with 19 bases between the two ends. The CDR3 covers 15 residues.

This sequence joins TRBV6-6 and TRBJ2-7, with 14 bases fitting TRBD2. CDR1 MNHNY and CDR2 SVGAGI come from the germline V gene (reference sequence). J gave up 3 bases and V 6 bases, and 7 bases lay outside the gene matches. The CDR3 runs 16 residues. The CDR3 DNA reads as TGTGCCAGCAGCCCGGGGACTAGCGGGAGTATCTACGAGCAGTACTTC. It encodes CASSPGTSGSIYEQYF.